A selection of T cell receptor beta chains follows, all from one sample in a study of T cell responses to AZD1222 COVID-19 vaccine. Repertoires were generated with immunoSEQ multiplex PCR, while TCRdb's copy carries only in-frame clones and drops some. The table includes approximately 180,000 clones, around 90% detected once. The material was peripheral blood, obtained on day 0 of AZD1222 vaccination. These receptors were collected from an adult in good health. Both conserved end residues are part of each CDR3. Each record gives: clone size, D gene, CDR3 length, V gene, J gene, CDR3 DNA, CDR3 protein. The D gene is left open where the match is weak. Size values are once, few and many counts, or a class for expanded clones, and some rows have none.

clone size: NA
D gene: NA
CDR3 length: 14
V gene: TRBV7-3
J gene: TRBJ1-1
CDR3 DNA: TGTGCCAGCAGCTCAGGTCACCAGAACACTGAAGCTTTCTTT
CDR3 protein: CASSSGHQNTEAFF

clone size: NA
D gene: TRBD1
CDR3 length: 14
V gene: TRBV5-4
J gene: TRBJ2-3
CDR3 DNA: TGTGCCAGCAGCCGACAGGGGGCCGCAGATACGCAGTATTTT
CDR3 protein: CASSRQGAADTQYF

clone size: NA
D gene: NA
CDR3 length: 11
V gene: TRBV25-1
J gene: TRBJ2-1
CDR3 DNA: TGTGCCAGCAGTAACTACAATGAGCAGTTCTTC
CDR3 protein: CASSNYNEQFF

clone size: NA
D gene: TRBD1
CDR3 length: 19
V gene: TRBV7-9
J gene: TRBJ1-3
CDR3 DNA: TGTGCCAGCAGCTCAACAATGGCCAGGGGGCAGGCTACTGGAAACACCATATATTTT
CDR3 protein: CASSSTMARGQATGNTIYF

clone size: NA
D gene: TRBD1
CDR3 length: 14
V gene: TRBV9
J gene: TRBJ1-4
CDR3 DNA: TGTGCCAGCAGCGCCGGACAGGAGGGTGAAAAACTGTTTTTT
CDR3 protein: CASSAGQEGEKLFF

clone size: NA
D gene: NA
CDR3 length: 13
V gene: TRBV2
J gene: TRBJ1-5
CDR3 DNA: TGTGCCAGCAGTGAACGACGTCCCTCGCCCCAGCATTTT
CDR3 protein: CASSERRPSPQHF

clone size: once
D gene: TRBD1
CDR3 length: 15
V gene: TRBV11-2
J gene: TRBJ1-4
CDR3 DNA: TGTGCCAGCAGCCCGGGACAGGGCTTTAATGAAAAACTGTTTTTT
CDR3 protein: CASSPGQGFNEKLFF

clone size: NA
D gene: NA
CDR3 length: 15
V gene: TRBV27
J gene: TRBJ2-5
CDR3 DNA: TGTGCCAGCAGTTTAGTAAGCGCCCGCCAAGAGACCCAGTACTTC
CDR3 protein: CASSLVSARQETQYF

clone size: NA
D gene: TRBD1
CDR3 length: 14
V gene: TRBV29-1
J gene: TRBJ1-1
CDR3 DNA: TGCAGCGTCCGTTTGGGACAGATGAACACTGAAGCTTTCTTT
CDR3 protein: CSVRLGQMNTEAFF

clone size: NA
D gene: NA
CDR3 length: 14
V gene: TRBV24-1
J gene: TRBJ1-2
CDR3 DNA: TGTGCCACCAGTGAGGCAGGGAACAACTATGGCTACACCTTC
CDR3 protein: CATSEAGNNYGYTF

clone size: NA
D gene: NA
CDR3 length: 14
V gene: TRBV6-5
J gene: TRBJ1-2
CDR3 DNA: TGTGCCAGCAGTTACTCACCAGGCATTGGTGGCTACACCTTC
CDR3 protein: CASSYSPGIGGYTF

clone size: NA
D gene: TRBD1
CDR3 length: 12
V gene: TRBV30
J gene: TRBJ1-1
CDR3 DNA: TGTGCCGCCCACCGGGACAGCACTGAAGCTTTCTTT
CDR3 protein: CAAHRDSTEAFF

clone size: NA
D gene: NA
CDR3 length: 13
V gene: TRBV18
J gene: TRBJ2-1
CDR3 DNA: TGTGCCAGCTCCCCGGCGAGGTACAATGAGCAGTTCTTC
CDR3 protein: CASSPARYNEQFF